Presented here are 8 T cell receptor beta chains from one specimen sequenced in a study of persistence of HIV-infected CD4 T cells. Their target antigens are unknown. Cells were stimulated with overlapping HIV-1 Gag 15-mer peptides. Sorting selected CD4+ T cells upregulating both CD40 ligand and CD69. Sequencing used immunoSEQ version 4 in survey mode. Sequencing used immunoSEQ multiplex PCR; TCRdb keeps in-frame clones, though not all of them. This table has 20,000 to 25,000 clones, approximately 79% appearing once. Specimen: CD4+ T cells sorted from PBMCs after 18-hour stimulation, collected from a patient who received antiretroviral therapy. The receptors were gathered from an adult man with HIV who was CMV-seropositive.

The V call is TRBV6-1, the J call TRBJ2-7; the D gene is possibly TRBD1 (5 bases). Germline-derived CDR1 and CDR2 are MNHNS and SASEGT. This CDR3 is built from 13 residues. The V gene lost 1 base and the J gene lost 6 bases, with 10 bases spanning the gap. CDR3 sequence reads: CASSEVARGEQYF. In DNA, the CDR3 is TGTGCCAGCAGTGAAGTGGCTAGGGGCGAGCAGTACTTC.

The J gene is TRBJ2-7, the V gene TRBV19, with 11 bases that match TRBD2. The CDR3 is 16 amino acids. With V trimmed by 4 bases and J by 1 base, 6 bases remained unmatched. Germline V gene sequence: CDR1 LNHDA, CDR2 SQIVND (reference sequence). The CDR3 protein is CASSTAGTSGSYEQYF. The CDR3 DNA sequence: TGTGCCAGTAGTACTGCCGGGACTAGCGGTTCCTACGAGCAGTACTTC.

The chain combines TRBV5-4 with TRBJ2-1; TRBD2 matches 12 bases. V shed 4 bases and J 8 bases; nucleotides not matched to a gene: 7. Germline assignment: CDR1 SGHNT and CDR2 YYREEE (reference sequence). The CDR3 has 15 amino acids. In nucleotides, the CDR3 is TGTGCCAGCAGCCCGCTAGCGGGGGGGCCCTATGAGCAGTTCTTC. Residues: CASSPLAGGPYEQFF.

The rearrangement uses TRBV12-5 and TRBJ1-5, with TRBD1 matching over 7 bases. Germline CDR1 reads LGHNT; CDR2 reads FRNRAP. Trimming at V came to 5 bases and at J to 3 bases, leaving 7 bases not matched to a gene. This CDR3 is built from 15 residues. The DNA of the CDR3 is TGTGCTAGTGGTATGGGACAGTTGGACAATCAGCCCCAGCATTTT. Translating it yields CASGMGQLDNQPQHF.

This chain links TRBV5-1 with TRBJ1-4; D possibly corresponds to TRBD1 (5 bases). V lost 0 bases to trimming and J lost 1 base, with 13 bases between them. CDR3 size: 17 residues. Per germline, CDR1 SGHRS and CDR2 YFSETQ. The CDR3 loop is CASSLGAGQGTNEKLFF. Written as DNA, the CDR3 is TGCGCCAGCAGCTTGGGGGCAGGGCAGGGAACTAATGAAAAACTGTTTTTT.

The chain joins TRBV5-1 to TRBJ1-4; 8 positions agree with TRBD1. V gave up 4 bases and J gave up 4 bases; unmatched junction bases: 3. In germline, CDR1 is SGHRS, CDR2 YFSETQ. The CDR3 is made up of 14 amino acids. CDR3 in amino acids: CASSIGQGNEKLFF. CDR3 sequence (DNA): TGCGCCAGCAGCATCGGACAGGGTAATGAAAAACTGTTTTTT. Full variable domain (rest looked up from reference TRBV5-1 and TRBJ1-4): KAGVTQTPRYLIKTRGQQVTLSCSPISGHRSVSWYQQTPGQGLQFLFEYFSETQRNKGNFPGRFSGRQFSNSRSEMNVSTLELGDSALYLCASSIGQGNEKLFFGSGTQLSVL.

The chain recombines TRBV10-1 with TRBJ2-3, with 9 bases lining up with TRBD2. CDR3 length equals 15 residues. Germline trimming cut 3 bases from V and 1 base from J; bases unmatched to any gene: 2. The germline gives CDR1 WNHNN, CDR2 SYGVQD (reference sequence). The CDR3 is CASSDKRGGTDTQYF. CDR3 nucleotide sequence: TGCGCCAGCAGTGATAAGCGGGGGGGCACAGATACGCAGTATTTT.

The chain couples TRBV7-3 to TRBJ2-2; no firm D call. Germline values: CDR1 SGHTA, CDR2 FQGTGA. The CDR3 is 16 residues long. V was pared by 2 bases and J by 0 bases, with 10 bases between. As DNA, the CDR3 is TGTGCCAGCAGCTTACGCACAGCCCCGAACACCGGGGAGCTGTTTTTT. Its protein is CASSLRTAPNTGELFF.